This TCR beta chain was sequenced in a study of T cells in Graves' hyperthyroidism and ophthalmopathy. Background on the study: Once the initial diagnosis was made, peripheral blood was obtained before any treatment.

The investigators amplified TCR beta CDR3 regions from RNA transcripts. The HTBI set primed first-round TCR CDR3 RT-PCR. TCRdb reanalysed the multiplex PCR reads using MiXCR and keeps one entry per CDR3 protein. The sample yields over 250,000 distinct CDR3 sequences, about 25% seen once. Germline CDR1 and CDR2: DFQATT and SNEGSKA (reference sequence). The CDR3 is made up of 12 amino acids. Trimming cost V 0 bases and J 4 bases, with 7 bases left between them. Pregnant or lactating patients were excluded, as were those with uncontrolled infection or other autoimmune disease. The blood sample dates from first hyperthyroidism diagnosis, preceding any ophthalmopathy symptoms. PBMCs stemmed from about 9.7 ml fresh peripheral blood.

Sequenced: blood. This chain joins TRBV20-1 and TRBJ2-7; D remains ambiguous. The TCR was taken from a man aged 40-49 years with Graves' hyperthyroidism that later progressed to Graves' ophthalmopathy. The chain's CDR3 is CSAREGWYEQYF. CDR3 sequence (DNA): TGCAGTGCTAGAGAGGGGTGGTACGAGCAGTACTTC.